What follows are 18 T cell receptor beta chains derived from one specimen sequenced in a study of human thymus T cells. Clones were sequenced by immunoSEQ multiplex PCR, and TCRdb holds only the in-frame ones, with some missing. This table holds under 150,000 clones, around 96% found once. Thymic tissue was derived from resections collected during corrective heart surgery. Sequenced: thymus tissue. These TCRs come from a boy under two years old with a congenital heart defect but otherwise immunologically healthy.

The chain joins TRBV5-6 to TRBJ1-2; D remains ambiguous. The CDR3 contains 15 residues. Trimming stripped 0 bases from V and 8 bases from J, with 17 bases between. CDR1 and CDR2 (germline): SGHDT, YYEEEE. The CDR3 DNA reads as TGTGCCAGCAGCTTGGCTCAAGAGAATTCGGGAGGCTACACCTTC. It encodes CASSLAQENSGGYTF.

This chain uses TRBV4-1 with TRBJ2-5, with D perhaps matching TRBD1 or TRBD2 (6 bases each). V was shortened by 2 bases and J by 7 bases, with 17 bases between the two germline ends. The CDR3 has 15 residues. The germline V gene encodes CDR1 MGHRA and CDR2 YSYEKL. Written as DNA, the CDR3 is TGCGCCAGCAGCCAACCGGTAGGGGGGAGTCGGACCCAGTACTTC. Amino acid sequence: CASSQPVGGSRTQYF.

Turning to this clone: The final CDR3 position lacks the conserved phenylalanine or tryptophan, pointing to a likely read error. It is unclear where the CDR3 begins or ends on the DNA, so no DNA is shown, and the CDR3 is as TCRdb lists it. The V call is TRBV20-1, the J call TRBJ1-2; no DNA check was done on the table's D call, TRBD1. Germline V lookup: CDR1 DFQATT, CDR2 SNEGSKA (reference sequence). The CDR3 numbers 8 amino acids, ends counted. The CDR3 spells CSASRQTG.

V and J are TRBV4-1 and TRBJ1-2, with 8 nucleotides matching TRBD1. The V segment lost 1 base and the J segment 6 bases; nucleotides outside the gene matches: 7. The V gene's germline CDR1 is MGHRA and CDR2 YSYEKL. The length of the CDR3 is 15 residues. The CDR3 reads CASSQGPWTGNGYTF. The CDR3 DNA sequence: TGCGCCAGCAGCCAAGGCCCGTGGACAGGGAATGGCTACACCTTC.

The rearrangement links TRBV5-4 to TRBJ1-1, with 12 bases aligning to TRBD1. This CDR3 comprises 16 residues. The V segment lost 4 bases and the J segment 0 bases; nucleotides outside the gene matches: 4. Per germline, CDR1 SGHNT and CDR2 YYREEE (reference sequence). CDR3 coding DNA: TGTGCCAGCAGCGGGGGGACAGGGGGCATGAACACTGAAGCTTTCTTT. Translated: CASSGGTGGMNTEAFF.

This chain links TRBV28 with TRBJ1-6; 8 positions agree with TRBD1. J was trimmed by 10 bases and V by 5 bases; bases with no gene match: 10. CDR1 and CDR2 from the germline V gene are MDHEN and SYDVKM. The CDR3 runs to 15 residues. The CDR3, as DNA: TGTGCCAGCAGTACCTGGGACAGGATGGGATCACCCCTCCACTTT. Translation: CASSTWDRMGSPLHF.

This clone was detected only once. The rearrangement joins TRBV5-1 to TRBJ2-5, with 9 bases aligning to TRBD2. Germline V gene lookup returns CDR1 SGHRS and CDR2 YFSETQ. Trimming cost V 3 bases and J 3 bases; bases outside gene matches: 9. CDR3 length equals 16 residues. The CDR3 sequence is CASSWRAGGGKETQYF. The CDR3 DNA sequence: TGCGCCAGCAGCTGGAGAGCGGGGGGCGGGAAAGAGACCCAGTACTTC.

This clone was seen once. This chain uses TRBV28 with TRBJ2-7; 8 positions agree with TRBD2. The CDR3 loop spans 16 amino acids. J lost 6 bases, V lost 1 base, and 11 bases had no gene match. Germline V gives CDR1 MDHEN, CDR2 SYDVKM. The CDR3 nucleotides read TGTGCCAGCAGTTTATTAGCGGGACAACTCTCGTGCGAGCAGTACTTC. Residues: CASSLLAGQLSCEQYF.

This clone appeared a single time. The V call is TRBV4-1, the J call TRBJ2-3, with no clear D. V was clipped by 0 bases and J by 10 bases, with 11 bases between them. This CDR3 has 13 residues. The germline gives CDR1 MGHRA, CDR2 YSYEKL. The CDR3: CASSQEDGQSQYF. The CDR3 DNA follows: TGCGCCAGCAGCCAAGAGGACGGCCAATCGCAGTATTTT.

This chain connects TRBV5-4 to TRBJ1-5; 7 nucleotides align to TRBD1. Trimming removed 4 bases from V and 3 bases from J; junction bases left unmatched: 4. This CDR3 is built from 14 residues. The germline gives CDR1 SGHNT, CDR2 YYREEE (reference sequence). The CDR3 DNA is TGTGCCAGCAGCCAACAGGGGACCAATCAGCCCCAGCATTTT. Translated, it gives CASSQQGTNQPQHF. Full variable domain (remainder filled in from reference TRBV5-4 and TRBJ1-5): ETGVTQSPTHLIKTRGQQVTLRCSSQSGHNTVSWYQQALGQGPQFIFQYYREEENGRGNFPPRFSGLQFPNYSSELNVNALELDDSALYLCASSQQGTNQPQHFGDGTRLSIL.

V gene TRBV9 combines with J gene TRBJ1-2; 8 nucleotides agree with TRBD1. The junction had 6 bases not matched to a gene; V was cut back by 0 bases and J by 8 bases. Germline CDR1 and CDR2: SGDLS and YYNGEE. The CDR3 extends over 14 amino acids. The CDR3 coding sequence is TGTGCCAGCAGCGTAGAGCCAGGGGGCGACGGCTACACCTTC. This gives the protein CASSVEPGGDGYTF.

V usage is TRBV7-9 and J usage is TRBJ1-4; D gene unclear. From germline, CDR1 is SEHNR and CDR2 FQNEAQ (reference sequence). CDR3 length: 15 amino acids. V was trimmed by 1 base and J by 8 bases, leaving 14 bases between them. The CDR3 bases are TGTGCCAGCAGCTTAGGCGGGCAGAGTGAAGAAAAACTGTTTTTT. Protein: CASSLGGQSEEKLFF. Full variable domain (missing parts from reference TRBV7-9 and TRBJ1-4): DTGVSQNPRHKITKRGQNVTFRCDPISEHNRLYWYRQTLGQGPEFLTYFQNEAQLEKSRLLSDRFSAERPKGSFSTLEIQRTEQGDSAMYLCASSLGGQSEEKLFFGSGTQLSVL.

This chain connects TRBV11-1 to TRBJ1-2; tentative D call: TRBD1 (5 bases). The length of the CDR3 is 15 residues. Germline assignment: CDR1 SGHAT and CDR2 FQDESV (reference sequence). V gave up 2 bases and J gave up 2 bases, with 12 bases separating them. The DNA of the CDR3 is TGTGCCAGCAGCTTAATGCAGGGTGGAAACTATGGCTACACCTTC. The encoded protein is CASSLMQGGNYGYTF.

The V call is TRBV29-1, the J call TRBJ1-2; no clear D. V was pared by 5 bases and J by 7 bases, with 26 bases between. CDR3 size: 16 residues. Germline assignment: CDR1 SQVTM and CDR2 ANQGSEA. The CDR3 DNA reads TGCAGCGTTCTGACAATCCGGTCCGCGACATGGACTGGCTACACCTTC. The encoded protein is CSVLTIRSATWTGYTF.

The rearrangement joins TRBV5-6 to TRBJ2-1; 11 bases match TRBD2. V gave up 4 bases and J gave up 7 bases; unmatched junction bases: 4. Germline CDR1 is SGHDT and CDR2 is YYEEEE. The CDR3 length is 14 residues. CDR3 nucleotide sequence: TGTGCCAGCAGCCTACTAGCGGGGGCGAATGAGCAGTTCTTC. This translates into CASSLLAGANEQFF.

The rearrangement links TRBV5-4 to TRBJ1-5, with D unresolved. V lost 0 bases and J lost 3, with 7 bases in between. From germline, CDR1 is SGHNT and CDR2 YYREEE (reference sequence). This CDR3 has 14 amino acids. DNA of the CDR3: TGTGCCAGCAGCTTGGCCGGGGACAATCAGCCCCAGCATTTT. Translation: CASSLAGDNQPQHF.

The chain uses TRBV11-2 and TRBJ1-2, with D hard to call. The germline CDR1 and CDR2 sequences are SGHAT and FQNNGV. Trimming cost V 1 base and J 5 bases, with 11 bases left between them. This CDR3 comprises 14 residues. This chain's CDR3 is CASSLGQTEYGYTF. The CDR3 DNA sequence: TGTGCCAGCAGCTTAGGCCAGACTGAATATGGCTACACCTTC.

The genes are TRBV6-5 and TRBJ1-2; 9 bases fit TRBD1. Unmatched junction bases numbered 7, after V lost 3 bases and J lost 8 bases. There are 14 residues in the CDR3. CDR1 and CDR2 from the germline V gene are MNHEY and SVGAGI. CDR3 protein: CASSYHGQGRGYTF. The CDR3 DNA is TGTGCCAGCAGTTATCACGGACAGGGGAGAGGCTACACCTTC.